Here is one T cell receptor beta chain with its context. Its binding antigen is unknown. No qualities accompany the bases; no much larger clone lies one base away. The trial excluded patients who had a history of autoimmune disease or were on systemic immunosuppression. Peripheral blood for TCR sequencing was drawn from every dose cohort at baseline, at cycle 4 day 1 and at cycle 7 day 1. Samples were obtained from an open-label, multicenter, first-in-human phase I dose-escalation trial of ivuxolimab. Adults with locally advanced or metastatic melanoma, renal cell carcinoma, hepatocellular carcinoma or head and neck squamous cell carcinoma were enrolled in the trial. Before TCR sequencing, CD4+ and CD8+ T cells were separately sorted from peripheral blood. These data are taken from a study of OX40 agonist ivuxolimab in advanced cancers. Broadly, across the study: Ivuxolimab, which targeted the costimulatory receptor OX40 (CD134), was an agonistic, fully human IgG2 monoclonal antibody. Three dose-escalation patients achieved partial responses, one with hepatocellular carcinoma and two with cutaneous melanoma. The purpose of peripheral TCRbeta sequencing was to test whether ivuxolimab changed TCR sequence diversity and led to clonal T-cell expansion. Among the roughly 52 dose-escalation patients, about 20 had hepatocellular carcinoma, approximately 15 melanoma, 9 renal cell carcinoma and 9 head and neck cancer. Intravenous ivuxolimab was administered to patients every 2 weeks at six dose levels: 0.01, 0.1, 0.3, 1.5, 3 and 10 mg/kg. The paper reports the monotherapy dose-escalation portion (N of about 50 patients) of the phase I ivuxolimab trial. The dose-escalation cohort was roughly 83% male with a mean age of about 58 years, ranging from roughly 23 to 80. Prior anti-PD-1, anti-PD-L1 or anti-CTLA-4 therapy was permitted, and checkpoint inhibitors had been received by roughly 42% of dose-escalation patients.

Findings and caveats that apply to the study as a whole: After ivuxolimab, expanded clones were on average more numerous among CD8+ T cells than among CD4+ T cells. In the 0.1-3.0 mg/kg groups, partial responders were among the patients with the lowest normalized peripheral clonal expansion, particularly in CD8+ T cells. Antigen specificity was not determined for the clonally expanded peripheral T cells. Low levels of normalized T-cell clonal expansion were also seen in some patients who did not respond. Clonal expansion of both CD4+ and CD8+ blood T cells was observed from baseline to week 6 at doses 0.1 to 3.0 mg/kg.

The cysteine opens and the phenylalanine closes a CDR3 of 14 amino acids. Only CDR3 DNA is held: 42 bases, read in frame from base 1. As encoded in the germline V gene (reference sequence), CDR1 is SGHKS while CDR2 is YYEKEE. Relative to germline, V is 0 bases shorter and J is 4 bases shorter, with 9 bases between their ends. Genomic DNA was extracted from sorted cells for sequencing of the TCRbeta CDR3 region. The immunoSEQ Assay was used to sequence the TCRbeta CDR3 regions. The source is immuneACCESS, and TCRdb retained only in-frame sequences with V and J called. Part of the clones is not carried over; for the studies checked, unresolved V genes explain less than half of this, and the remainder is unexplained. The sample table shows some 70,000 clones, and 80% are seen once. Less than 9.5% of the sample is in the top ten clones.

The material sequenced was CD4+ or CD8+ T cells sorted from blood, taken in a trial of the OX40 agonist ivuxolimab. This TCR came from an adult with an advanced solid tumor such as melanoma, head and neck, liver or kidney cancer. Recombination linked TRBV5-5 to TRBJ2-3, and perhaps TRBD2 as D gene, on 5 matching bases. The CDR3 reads CASSLASSADTQYF. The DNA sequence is TGTGCCAGCAGCTTGGCCAGTAGCGCAGATACGCAGTATTTT.